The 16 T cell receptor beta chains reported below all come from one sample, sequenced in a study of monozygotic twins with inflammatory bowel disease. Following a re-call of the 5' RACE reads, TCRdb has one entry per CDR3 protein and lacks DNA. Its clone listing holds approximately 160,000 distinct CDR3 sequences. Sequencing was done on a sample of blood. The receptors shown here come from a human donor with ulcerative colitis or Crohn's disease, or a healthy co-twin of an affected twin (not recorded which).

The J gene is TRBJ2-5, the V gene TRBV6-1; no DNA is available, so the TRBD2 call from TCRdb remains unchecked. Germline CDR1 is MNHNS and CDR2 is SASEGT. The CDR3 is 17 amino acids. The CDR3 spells CASRRATSTKVRETQYF.

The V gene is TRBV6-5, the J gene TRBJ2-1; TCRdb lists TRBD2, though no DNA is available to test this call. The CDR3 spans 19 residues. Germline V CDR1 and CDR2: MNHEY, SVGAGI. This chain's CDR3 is CASSYSTPRTSGSFNEQFF.

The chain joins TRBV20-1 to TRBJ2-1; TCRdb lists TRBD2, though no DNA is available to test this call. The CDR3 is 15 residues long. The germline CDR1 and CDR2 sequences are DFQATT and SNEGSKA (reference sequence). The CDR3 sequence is CSARDFRLVKDEQFF.

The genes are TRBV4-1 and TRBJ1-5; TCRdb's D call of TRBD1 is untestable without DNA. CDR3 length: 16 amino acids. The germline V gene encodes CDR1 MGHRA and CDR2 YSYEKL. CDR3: CASSQDTGNPNQPQHF.

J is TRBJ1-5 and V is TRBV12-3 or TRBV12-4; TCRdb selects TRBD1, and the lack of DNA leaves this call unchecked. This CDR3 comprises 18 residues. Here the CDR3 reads CASSLLGQVGLGNQPQHF.

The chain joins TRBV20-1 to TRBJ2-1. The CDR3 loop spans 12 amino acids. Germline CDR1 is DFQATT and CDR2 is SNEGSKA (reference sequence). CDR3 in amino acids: CSAAGSRSEQFF.

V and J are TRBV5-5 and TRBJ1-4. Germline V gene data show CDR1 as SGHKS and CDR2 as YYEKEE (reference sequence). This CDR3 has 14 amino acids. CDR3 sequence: CASSLGALNEKLFF.

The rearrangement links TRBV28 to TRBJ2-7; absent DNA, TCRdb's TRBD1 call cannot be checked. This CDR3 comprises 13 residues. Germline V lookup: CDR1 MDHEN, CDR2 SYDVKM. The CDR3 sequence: CASRTGITYGQYF.

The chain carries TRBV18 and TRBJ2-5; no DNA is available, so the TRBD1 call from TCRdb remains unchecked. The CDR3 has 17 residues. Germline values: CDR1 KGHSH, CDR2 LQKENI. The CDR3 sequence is CASSPSLGTGVRETQYF.

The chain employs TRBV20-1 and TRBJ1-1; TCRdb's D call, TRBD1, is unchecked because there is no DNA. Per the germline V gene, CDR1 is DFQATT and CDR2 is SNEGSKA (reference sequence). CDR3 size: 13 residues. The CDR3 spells CSAPTGEGTEAFF.

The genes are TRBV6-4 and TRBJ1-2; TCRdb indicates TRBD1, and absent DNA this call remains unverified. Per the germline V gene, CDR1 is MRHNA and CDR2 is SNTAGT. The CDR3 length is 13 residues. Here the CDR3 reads CASSQQGMNGYTF.

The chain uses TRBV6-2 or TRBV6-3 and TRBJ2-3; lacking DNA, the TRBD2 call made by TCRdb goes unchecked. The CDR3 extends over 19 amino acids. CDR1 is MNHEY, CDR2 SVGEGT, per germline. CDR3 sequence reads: CASSYIGTSGRAVPDTQYF.

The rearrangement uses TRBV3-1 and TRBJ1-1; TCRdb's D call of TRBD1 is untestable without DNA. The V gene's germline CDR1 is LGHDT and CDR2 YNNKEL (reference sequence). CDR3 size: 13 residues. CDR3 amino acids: CASSPRDITEAFF.

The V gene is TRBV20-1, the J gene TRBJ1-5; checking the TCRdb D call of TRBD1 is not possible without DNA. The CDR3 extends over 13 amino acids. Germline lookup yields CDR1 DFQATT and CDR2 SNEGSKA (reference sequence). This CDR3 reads CSAKDSSNQPQHF.

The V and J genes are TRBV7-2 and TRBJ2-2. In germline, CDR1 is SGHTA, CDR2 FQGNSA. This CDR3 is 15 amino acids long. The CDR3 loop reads CASSSVHGNTGELFF.

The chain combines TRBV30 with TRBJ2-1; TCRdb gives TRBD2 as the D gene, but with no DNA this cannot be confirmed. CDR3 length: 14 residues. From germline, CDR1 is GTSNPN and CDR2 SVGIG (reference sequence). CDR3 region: CAARAGGRLNEQFF.